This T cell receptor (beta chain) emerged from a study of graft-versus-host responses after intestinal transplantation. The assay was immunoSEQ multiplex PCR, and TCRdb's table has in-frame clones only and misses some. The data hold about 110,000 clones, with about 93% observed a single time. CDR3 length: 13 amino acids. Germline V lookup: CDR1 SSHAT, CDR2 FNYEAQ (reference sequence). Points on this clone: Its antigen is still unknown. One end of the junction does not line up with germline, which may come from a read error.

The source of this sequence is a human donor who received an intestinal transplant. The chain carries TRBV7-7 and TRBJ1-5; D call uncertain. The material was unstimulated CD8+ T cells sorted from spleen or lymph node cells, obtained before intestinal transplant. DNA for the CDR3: TGTGCTAGCAGCTTAGAGAGTCAAGAACCCCAGCATTTT. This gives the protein CASSLESQEPQHF.